The 8 T cell receptor beta chains given below trace back to one sample, sequenced in a study of shared clonotypes between healthy human individuals. The data were produced by immunoSEQ multiplex PCR, yet TCRdb's version contains in-frame clones alone and is incomplete. Altogether around 2.3 million clones are present, approximately 94% being singletons, with the ten largest covering approximately 0.13%. The sequencing input was naive CD4+ T cells sorted from blood. As to subset: CD45RA+ positively selected. The source is a man aged 18 to 29 in good health.

The J gene is TRBJ2-1, the V gene TRBV9, with D possibly called TRBD1 or TRBD2 (7 bases each). The V gene's germline CDR1 is SGDLS and CDR2 YYNGEE. This CDR3 region has 14 residues. Trimming shortened V by 4 bases and J by 6 bases, and 14 bases separated the two germline ends. CDR3 region: CASSRGGGSNEQFF. The CDR3 coding sequence is TGTGCCAGCAGCCGAGGGGGCGGGAGCAATGAGCAGTTCTTC. The complete variable domain, with remaining parts taken from reference TRBV9 and TRBJ2-1, reads DSGVTQTPKHLITATGQRVTLRCSPRSGDLSVYWYQQSLDQGLQFLIQYYNGEERAKGNILERFSAQQFPDLHSELNLSSLELGDSALYFCASSRGGGSNEQFFGPGTRLTVL.

This clone was seen a single time. The chain couples TRBV4-3 to TRBJ2-5; tentatively, D is TRBD1 (5 bases). CDR1 and CDR2 (germline): LGHNA, YSLEER. V shed 0 bases and J shed 3 bases, with 17 bases lying between them. CDR3 size: 17 residues. CDR3 nucleotide sequence: TGCGCCAGCAGCCAAGAGTCGCAGGGAAGGAAGGAAGAGACCCAGTACTTC. Translation gives CASSQESQGRKEETQYF.

This sequence joins TRBV4-1 and TRBJ2-7, with TRBD1 matching over 9 bases. Germline CDR1 is MGHRA and CDR2 is YSYEKL. Unmatched junction bases numbered 13, after V lost 5 bases and J lost 2 bases. The CDR3 contains 17 residues. CDR3 DNA: TGCGCCAGCAGCGTAGAGGCCCGGGGGACAGGGCCCTACGAGCAGTACTTC. As protein: CASSVEARGTGPYEQYF.

V usage is TRBV6-5 and J usage is TRBJ2-7; TRBD1 aligns across 12 bases. The V segment lost 10 bases and the J segment 2 bases; nucleotides outside the gene matches: 9. Germline-derived CDR1 and CDR2 are MNHEY and SVGAGI. CDR3 length: 15 amino acids. CDR3 DNA sequence: TGTGCCACCTTCGGGACAGGGGGCTTCCCCTACGAGCAGTACTTC. Its protein product is CATFGTGGFPYEQYF.

The chain uses TRBV5-6 and TRBJ2-2; 7 bases line up with TRBD1. Germline values: CDR1 SGHDT, CDR2 YYEEEE. V was pared by 3 bases and J by 6 bases, with 11 bases of the junction left unmatched. The CDR3 totals 16 residues. CDR3 protein: CASSSYRGGSAGELFF. The CDR3 coding sequence is TGTGCCAGCAGCTCGTACAGGGGTGGGTCGGCCGGGGAGCTGTTTTTT.

The chain couples TRBV5-1 to TRBJ2-2; TRBD2 aligns across 10 bases. V lost 2 bases to trimming and J lost 6 bases; unmatched junction nucleotides: 4. The CDR3 loop spans 15 amino acids. Germline-derived CDR1 and CDR2 are SGHRS and YFSETQ. The CDR3 coding sequence is TGCGCCAGCAGCTTAACTAGCGGGGCGCCCGGGGAGCTGTTTTTT. It is translated as CASSLTSGAPGELFF.

This chain uses TRBV19 with TRBJ2-3; D is ambiguous. Germline values: CDR1 LNHDA, CDR2 SQIVND (reference sequence). The CDR3 loop spans 13 amino acids. Trimming left V 8 bases short and J 3 bases short, with 12 bases between. CDR3 amino acids: CASLEYGTDTQYF. The CDR3 nucleotides read TGTGCCAGTTTGGAGTATGGGACAGATACGCAGTATTTT.

The chain joins TRBV10-1 to TRBJ2-3, with D uncertain. Germline V gene lookup returns CDR1 WNHNN and CDR2 SYGVQD (reference sequence). The CDR3 contains 15 residues. The V end was cut by 0 bases, the J end by 0 bases, with 7 bases between. The DNA of the CDR3 is TGCGCCAGCAGTGAGTCGATAGTTAGCACAGATACGCAGTATTTT. The encoded protein is CASSESIVSTDTQYF.